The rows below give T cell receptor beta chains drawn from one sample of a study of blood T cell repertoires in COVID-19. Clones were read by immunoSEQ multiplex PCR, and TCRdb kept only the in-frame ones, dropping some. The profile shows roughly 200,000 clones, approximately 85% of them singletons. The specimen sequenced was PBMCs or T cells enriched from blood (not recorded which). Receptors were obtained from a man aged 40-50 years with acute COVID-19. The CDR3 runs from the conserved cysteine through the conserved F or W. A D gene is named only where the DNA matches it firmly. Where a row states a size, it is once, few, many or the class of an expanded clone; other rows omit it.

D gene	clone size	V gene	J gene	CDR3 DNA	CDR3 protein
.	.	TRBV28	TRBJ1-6	TGTGCCAGCAGATTAGGGTTGGGGGGGTATAATTCACCCCTCCACTTT	CASRLGLGGYNSPLHF
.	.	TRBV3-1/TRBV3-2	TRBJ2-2	TGTGCCAGCAGCATCAGGGGTACAAGGGGGGAGCTGTTTTTT	CASSIRGTRGELFF
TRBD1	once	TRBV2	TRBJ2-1	TGTGCCAGCAGGCAAAAGGGACAGATCTCCTACAATGAGCAGTTCTTC	CASRQKGQISYNEQFF
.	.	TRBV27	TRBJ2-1	TGTGCCAGCAGTTTGGGCCGATCCTACAATGAGCAGTTCTTC	CASSLGRSYNEQFF
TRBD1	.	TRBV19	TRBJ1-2	TGTGCCAGTAGTAGGAAAACGGGACAGGGAGGCTACACCTTC	CASSRKTGQGGYTF
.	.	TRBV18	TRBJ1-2	TGTGCCAGCTCACCTCCAAACAGGGAGTATGGCTTC	CASSPPNREYGF
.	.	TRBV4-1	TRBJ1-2	TGCGCCAGCAGCCGCGCACCGCCTCAGGGCTCCGAGGGCTACACCTTC	CASSRAPPQGSEGYTF
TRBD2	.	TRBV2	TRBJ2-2	TGTGCCAGCAGTAAAGCGGGGAGGAACACCGGGGAGCTGTTTTTT	CASSKAGRNTGELFF
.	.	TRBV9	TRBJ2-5	TGTGCCAGCAGCCCCCAGGAGACCCAGTACTTC	CASSPQETQYF
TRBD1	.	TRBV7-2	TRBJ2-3	TGTGCCAGCAGCCGCAGACAGGGGGATGGCACAGATACGCAGTATTTT	CASSRRQGDGTDTQYF
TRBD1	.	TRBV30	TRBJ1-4	TGTGCCTGGGGTAGACAGGGAATGAGTGAAAAACTGTTTTTT	CAWGRQGMSEKLFF
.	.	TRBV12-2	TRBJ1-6	TGTGCAAGTCGCTCAAGGCGGGGCAGGGGAGGGACCTATAATTCACCCCTCCACTTT	CASRSRRGRGGTYNSPLHF
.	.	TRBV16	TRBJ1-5	TGTGTCAGCAGTGAGAGCGACAGCAATCAGCCCCAGCATTTT	CVSSESDSNQPQHF
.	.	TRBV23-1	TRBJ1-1	TGCGCCAGCAGTCAAAAGCGGACAGAGTGTGGGAACACTGAAGCTTTCTTT	CASSQKRTECGNTEAFF
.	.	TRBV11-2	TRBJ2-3	TGTGCCAGCAGCTCCGGAGTTAGCACAGATACGCAGTATTTT	CASSSGVSTDTQYF
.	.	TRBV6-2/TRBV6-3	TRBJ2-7	TGTGCCAGCAGTTGGGCCCGATACGAGCAGTACTTC	CASSWARYEQYF
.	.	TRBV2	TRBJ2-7	TGTGCCACGAATTTGGTACAGGGCTACGAGCAGTACTTC	CATNLVQGYEQYF
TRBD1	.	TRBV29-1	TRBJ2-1	TGCAGCGTTGAAGTGGGGGACAGATCCTACAATGAGCAGTTCTTC	CSVEVGDRSYNEQFF
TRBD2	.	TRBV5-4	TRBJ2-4	TGTGCCAGCAGCCTGGCGGCGGGAGACAAAAACATTCAGTACTTC	CASSLAAGDKNIQYF
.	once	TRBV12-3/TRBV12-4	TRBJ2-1	TGTGCCAGCACCCGACAACTAGGAAATGAGCAGTTCTTC	CASTRQLGNEQFF
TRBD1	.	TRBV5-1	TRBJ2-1	TGCGCCAGCAACTTTCCCCCTGACAGGGTTTCGTTCTTC	CASNFPPDRVSFF
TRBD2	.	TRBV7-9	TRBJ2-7	TGTGCCAGCAGCCCGGGACTAGCGGTCGACGAGCAGTACTTC	CASSPGLAVDEQYF
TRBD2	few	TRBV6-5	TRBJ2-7	TGTGCCAGCAGCAAATCCGGGACTAGCTTCCACGAGCAGTACTTC	CASSKSGTSFHEQYF
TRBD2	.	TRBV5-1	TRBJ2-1	TGCGCCAGCAGCTTGGAAGCGGGAGGGTCCTACAATGAGCAGTTCTTC	CASSLEAGGSYNEQFF
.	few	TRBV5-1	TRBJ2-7	TGCGCCAGCAGCTTGGACCAGGGAAAAGGTTCCTACGAGCAGTACTTC	CASSLDQGKGSYEQYF
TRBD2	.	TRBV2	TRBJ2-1	TGTGCCAGCAGTGAAGGACCCGGAGGACTAGCGGGAGGGTATGAGCAGTTCTTC	CASSEGPGGLAGGYEQFF
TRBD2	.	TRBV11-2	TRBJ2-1	TGTGCCAGCAGCTTAGTGGCGGGAGTAGAGCGCAATGAGCAGTTCTTC	CASSLVAGVERNEQFF
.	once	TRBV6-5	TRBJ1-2	TGTGCCAGCAGTCGTCCGGGGATGGGAGGCTACACCTTC	CASSRPGMGGYTF
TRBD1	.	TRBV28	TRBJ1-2	TGTGCCAGCACCGGGGACAGGGCCCGAGGCTACACCTTC	CASTGDRARGYTF
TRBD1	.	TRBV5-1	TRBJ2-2	TGCGCCAGCAGTACGACAGGGTCGGGCACCGGGGAGCTGTTTTTT	CASSTTGSGTGELFF
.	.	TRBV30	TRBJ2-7	TGTGCCTGGAGGGCTAGCGGAGGGGGGTGGTACGAGCAGTACTTC	CAWRASGGGWYEQYF
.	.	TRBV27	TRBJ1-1	TGTGCCAGCAGTTTAGGGGGGATCACTGAAGCTTTCTTT	CASSLGGITEAFF
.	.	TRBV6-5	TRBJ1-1	TGTGCCAGCAGTTACTCAAGGGGTAACACTGAAGCTTTCTTT	CASSYSRGNTEAFF
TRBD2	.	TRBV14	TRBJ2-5	TGTGCCAGCAGCCTCGTAGCGGGAGCGGGACGGGAGACCCAGTACTTC	CASSLVAGAGRETQYF
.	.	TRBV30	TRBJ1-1	TGTGCCTGGAGTAGGGGGATGGAAGCTTTCTTT	CAWSRGMEAFF
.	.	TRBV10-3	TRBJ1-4	TGTGCCATCAGTGAGTTCCTGAATGAAAAACTGTTTTTT	CAISEFLNEKLFF
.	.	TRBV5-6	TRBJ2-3	TGTGCCAGCTCGGAGGGCGGGGGCACAGATACGCAGTATTTT	CASSEGGGTDTQYF
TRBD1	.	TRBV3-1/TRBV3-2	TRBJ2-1	TGTGCCAGCAGCCCGACCCGGGACAGGGCTGAGCAGTTCTTC	CASSPTRDRAEQFF
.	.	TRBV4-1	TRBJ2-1	TGCGCCAGCAGCCAAGTGGGCCCCCGACCCCCATTGGACAATGAGCAGTTCTTC	CASSQVGPRPPLDNEQFF
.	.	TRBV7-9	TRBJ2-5	TGTGCCAGCAGCTCCCCGGGACTGCAAGAGACCCAGTACTTC	CASSSPGLQETQYF
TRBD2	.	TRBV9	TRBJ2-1	TGTGCCAGCAGCGTACGACTAGCGGGGAGCTCCTACAATGAGCAGTTCTTC	CASSVRLAGSSYNEQFF
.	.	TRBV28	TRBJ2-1	TGTGCCAGCAGTCCCCTAGCGTTGGGTTCCTACAATGAGCAGTTCTTC	CASSPLALGSYNEQFF
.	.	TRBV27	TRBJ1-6	TGTGCCAGCTCACAGGGCGGCGCTTCACCCCTCCACTTT	CASSQGGASPLHF
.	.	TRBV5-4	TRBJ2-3	TGTGCCAGCAGCCCAGATCAGGGGACAACAGATACGCAGTATTTT	CASSPDQGTTDTQYF